These 26 T cell receptor beta chains came from one sample sequenced in a study of shared clonotypes between healthy human individuals. Sequencing was performed with immunoSEQ multiplex PCR; in TCRdb, only in-frame clones are kept and a portion is missing. The sample gives millions of clones, about 93% of which show up once; more than 1.5% is in the top ten. CD8 cells classed as naive were CD45RO-negative and positively selected for CCR7, excluding terminally differentiated effector memory CD45RA+ cells. Material for sequencing was naive CD8+ T cells from PBMCs. These receptors were taken from a man aged 18 to 30 in good health. Some clones in this sample may be carry-over from other donors' samples.

The rearrangement links TRBV27 to TRBJ2-2; D is perhaps TRBD1 (5 bases). With 0 bases removed from V and 4 bases from J, the gap between germline ends came to 15 bases. CDR3 length: 17 amino acids. The germline V gene encodes CDR1 MNHEY and CDR2 SMNVEV (reference sequence). DNA for the CDR3: TGTGCCAGCAGTTTATCGTGGGGCTCCCTGAGCACCGGGGAGCTGTTTTTT. Its protein product is CASSLSWGSLSTGELFF.

The V call is TRBV6-1, the J call TRBJ2-7, with unresolved D. CDR3 length equals 14 residues. V was clipped by 2 bases and J by 3 bases, with 11 bases between them. CDR1 is MNHNS and CDR2 is SASEGT in the germline V gene. The CDR3 here is CASSETVSNYEQYF. The CDR3 DNA reads as TGTGCCAGCAGTGAAACGGTCAGTAACTACGAGCAGTACTTC.

The rearrangement joins TRBV11-2 to TRBJ2-7; the D is unclear. V shed 3 bases and J shed 1 base, with 16 bases lying between them. Germline V gene sequence: CDR1 SGHAT, CDR2 FQNNGV. The CDR3 has 16 amino acids. Here the CDR3 reads CASSFPPVDWSYEQYF. The CDR3 nucleotides are TGTGCCAGCAGCTTCCCTCCTGTAGACTGGTCCTACGAGCAGTACTTC.

The rearrangement uses TRBV4-1 and TRBJ2-6; 7 nucleotides line up with TRBD1. The CDR3 covers 17 residues. CDR1 and CDR2 (germline): MGHRA, YSYEKL. With V trimmed by 0 bases and J by 4 bases, 6 bases remained unmatched. CDR3 nucleotides: TGCGCCAGCAGCCAAGAGTCCCCCAGGGGGGGGGCCAACGTCCTGACTTTC. This translates into CASSQESPRGGANVLTF.

The V gene is TRBV7-3, the J gene TRBJ2-6; D remains unclear. This CDR3 spans 19 amino acids. Germline V gene sequence: CDR1 SGHTA, CDR2 FQGTGA. V was pared by 4 bases and J by 0 bases, with 19 bases between. CDR3 protein: CASSSPSRAFPSGANVLTF. CDR3 DNA sequence: TGTGCCAGCAGCTCACCGTCTCGGGCTTTCCCCTCTGGGGCCAACGTCCTGACTTTC.

The chain employs TRBV6-1 and TRBJ1-1; D perhaps matches TRBD1 (6 bases). The V and J ends lost 8 bases and 3 bases respectively, with 10 bases between them. The CDR3 consists of 12 residues. Germline CDR1 and CDR2: MNHNS and SASEGT. CDR3: CASGEGDTEAFF. CDR3 nucleotides: TGTGCCAGCGGGGAGGGGGACACTGAAGCTTTCTTT.

This clone was found a few times. The rearrangement joins TRBV28 to TRBJ1-1, with D perhaps matching TRBD1 (6 bases). Per germline, CDR1 MDHEN and CDR2 SYDVKM. Trimming stripped 6 bases from V and 5 bases from J, with 10 bases between. The CDR3 has 12 amino acids. DNA for the CDR3: TGTGCCAGCAGGATCAGGGGAACTGAAGCTTTCTTT. This encodes CASRIRGTEAFF.

This chain connects TRBV9 to TRBJ2-7; 8 nucleotides agree with TRBD2. V was clipped by 0 bases and J by 11 bases; unmatched bases: 10. Germline V gene data show CDR1 as SGDLS and CDR2 as YYNGEE. This CDR3 contains 14 residues. In DNA form, the CDR3 reads TGTGCCAGCAGCGTAGATGGGACTAGTCGCGAAAAGTACTTC. Translating gives CASSVDGTSREKYF.

The genes are TRBV19 and TRBJ2-5; no clear D gene. V was cut by 6 bases and J by 5 bases, with 16 bases left in between. CDR1 is LNHDA and CDR2 is SQIVND in the germline V gene (reference sequence). CDR3 length equals 14 residues. The CDR3 spells CASSHGETVETQYF. In DNA form, the CDR3 reads TGTGCCAGTAGCCATGGGGAAACAGTGGAGACCCAGTACTTC.

The chain is built from TRBV4-1 and TRBJ2-1; possible D gene TRBD1, 6 bases. Per the germline V gene, CDR1 is MGHRA and CDR2 is YSYEKL. V lost 2 bases and J 8 bases, leaving 19 bases between the germline ends. The CDR3 contains 16 residues. This CDR3 reads CASSQRTVPHSDEQFF. For the CDR3, the DNA is TGCGCCAGCAGCCAAAGGACAGTACCCCATAGCGATGAGCAGTTCTTC.

The chain joins TRBV4-1 to TRBJ2-1, with D perhaps TRBD1 or TRBD2 (5 bases each). Germline-derived CDR1 and CDR2 are MGHRA and YSYEKL. Trimming cost V 1 base and J 9 bases, with 19 bases left between them. This CDR3 contains 16 residues. The CDR3 DNA reads as TGCGCCAGCAGCCAAGTGGGGCCGCTAGCTCCCAGTGAGCAGTTCTTC. Residues: CASSQVGPLAPSEQFF.

The CDR3 DNA reads as TGTGCCAGCAGTTCAAGCGGGAATGAGCAGTTCTTC. It translates to CASSSSGNEQFF. The chain employs TRBV28 and TRBJ2-1; a weak D match, TRBD2 (6 bases). Trimming left V 4 bases short and J 7 bases short, with 8 bases between. The CDR3 runs 12 residues. Germline assignment: CDR1 MDHEN and CDR2 SYDVKM.

The rearrangement links TRBV7-9 to TRBJ2-1, with 9 bases fitting TRBD2. V trimming: 4 bases; J trimming: 5 bases; junction bases outside the gene matches: 9. Germline lookup yields CDR1 SEHNR and CDR2 FQNEAQ (reference sequence). CDR3 size: 16 residues. CDR3 DNA: TGTGCCAGCAGCTCGGCGGCGGGAGGGCCCCACAATGAGCAGTTCTTC. It encodes CASSSAAGGPHNEQFF.

This chain joins TRBV6-5 and TRBJ2-4; no clear D gene. The CDR3 extends over 15 amino acids. Per germline, CDR1 MNHEY and CDR2 SVGAGI. The ends were cut back, 5 bases at V and 0 bases at J, with 11 bases in the middle. This chain's CDR3 is CASSQTPGAKNIQYF. The CDR3 coding sequence is TGTGCCAGCAGTCAAACACCCGGAGCCAAAAACATTCAGTACTTC.

Only a few counts were recorded for this clone. The chain joins TRBV19 to TRBJ2-2, with TRBD1 matching 8 bases. The ends lost 6 bases at V and 4 bases at J; junction bases unmatched: 1. CDR1 LNHDA and CDR2 SQIVND come from the germline V gene (reference sequence). The length of the CDR3 is 13 residues. CDR3 nucleotide sequence: TGTGCCAGTAGACAGGGGGGCACCGGGGAGCTGTTTTTT. Protein product: CASRQGGTGELFF.

A single count supports this clone. The genes are TRBV7-2 and TRBJ2-2; 7 bases are shared with TRBD1. Germline CDR1 SGHTA, CDR2 FQGNSA. With V trimmed by 8 bases and J by 2 bases, 8 bases remained unmatched. The CDR3 has 15 amino acids. CDR3 residues: CASPPGTANTGELFF. The CDR3 DNA reads TGTGCCAGCCCCCCCGGGACAGCCAACACCGGGGAGCTGTTTTTT.

The V call is TRBV27, the J call TRBJ2-7; tentatively, D is TRBD2 (5 bases). V lost 4 bases to trimming and J lost 3 bases, with 13 bases between them. Germline-derived CDR1 and CDR2 are MNHEY and SMNVEV (reference sequence). The CDR3 is 14 amino acids. The CDR3 DNA is TGTGCCAGCAGTTCCCGGGCGGGCCGCTACGAGCAGTACTTC. Its protein product is CASSSRAGRYEQYF.

The J gene is TRBJ1-4, the V gene TRBV27; no clear D. V was cut by 5 bases and J by 8 bases, with 21 bases left in between. The CDR3 spans 16 residues. Germline assignment: CDR1 MNHEY and CDR2 SMNVEV (reference sequence). The CDR3 protein is CASSPSFGEIGEKLFF. Here the CDR3 DNA reads TGTGCCAGCAGTCCATCGTTTGGGGAGATCGGAGAAAAACTGTTTTTT.

The genes are TRBV14 and TRBJ2-7; tentatively, D is TRBD1 (6 bases). The CDR3 is 15 amino acids. Trimming removed 4 bases at V and 5 bases at J, with 18 bases between. Germline assignment: CDR1 SGHDN and CDR2 FVKESK. The chain's CDR3 is CASSRYTGFGDEQYF. The CDR3, as DNA: TGTGCCAGCAGCCGATACACAGGGTTTGGTGACGAGCAGTACTTC.

The chain couples TRBV27 to TRBJ2-3; 9 bases match TRBD2. Germline lookup yields CDR1 MNHEY and CDR2 SMNVEV (reference sequence). Trimming cost V 5 bases and J 2 bases; bases outside gene matches: 14. The CDR3 is 18 amino acids. The CDR3: CASSPIPSSGRPTDTQYF. CDR3 nucleotide sequence: TGTGCCAGCAGTCCTATACCCTCCAGCGGGAGGCCCACAGATACGCAGTATTTT.

The chain couples TRBV6-4 to TRBJ2-1; D is unresolved. CDR1 is MRHNA, CDR2 SNTAGT, per germline. V dropped 0 bases and J dropped 9 bases, with 9 bases sitting between them. This CDR3 is 13 amino acids long. The CDR3 region has the DNA TGTGCCAGCAGTGACTCCCTTTTTACTGAGCAGTTCTTC. It encodes CASSDSLFTEQFF.

This chain connects TRBV10-2 to TRBJ2-7, with a weak D call TRBD1 (7 bases). Between the trimmed V and J ends, which lost 3 bases and 4 bases, there was a span of 31 bases. CDR1 is WSHSY, CDR2 SAAADI, per germline. CDR3 size: 20 residues. CDR3 region: CASSEVSDRTGGTPPYEQYF. DNA for the CDR3: TGCGCCAGCAGTGAAGTAAGTGACAGGACAGGCGGGACGCCGCCTTACGAGCAGTACTTC.

The chain is built from TRBV5-1 and TRBJ2-5; TRBD2 aligns across 9 bases. Germline V CDR1 and CDR2: SGHRS, YFSETQ. The CDR3 sequence is 15 residues long. J was trimmed by 4 bases and V by 2 bases; bases with no gene match: 6. The DNA of the CDR3 is TGCGCCAGCAGCTTAGGCGGGAGGGCCTCAGAGACCCAGTACTTC. Its translation: CASSLGGRASETQYF.

The CDR3 DNA sequence: TGTGCCAGCAGTTTATTTGGGGGGCCCTACGAGCAGTACTTC. Residues: CASSLFGGPYEQYF. V and J are TRBV28 and TRBJ2-7; either TRBD1 or TRBD2 may supply D (6 bases each). The CDR3 contains 14 residues. Germline V CDR1 and CDR2: MDHEN, SYDVKM. Trimming cost V 1 base and J 2 bases, with 9 bases left between them.

The chain is built from TRBV9 and TRBJ2-7; TRBD2 aligns across 8 bases. CDR1 is SGDLS and CDR2 is YYNGEE in the germline V gene. The CDR3 contains 15 residues. Trimming cost V 2 bases and J 7 bases; bases outside gene matches: 11. The CDR3 protein is CASSVFREGPGEQYF. CDR3 nucleotide sequence: TGTGCCAGCAGCGTTTTCCGGGAGGGCCCGGGAGAGCAGTACTTC.

The chain joins TRBV7-9 to TRBJ2-1, with 7 bases identical to TRBD2. The J segment lost 1 base and the V segment lost 4 bases, leaving 4 bases of the junction unmatched. The CDR3 spans 15 residues. Germline values: CDR1 SEHNR, CDR2 FQNEAQ (reference sequence). CDR3 in amino acids: CASSSGGKSYNEQFF. The CDR3 DNA reads as TGTGCCAGCAGCTCGGGGGGAAAGTCCTACAATGAGCAGTTCTTC.